The clone carrying this T cell receptor (beta chain) was counted only a few times. Its antigen is not known. CDR3 and TCR beta VDJ profiling relied on a genomic DNA template. TCRdb independently ran MiXCR on the reads; one entry per CDR3 protein. The sample includes roughly 200,000 distinct CDR3 sequences, around 63% of them seen just once. The CDR3 loop spans 14 amino acids. The germline CDR1 and CDR2 sequences are ENHRY and SYGVKD. The V and J ends lost 9 bases and 6 bases, in that order; junction bases with no gene match: 10. These data are taken from a study of CD8+CD57+ T cells in acquired aplastic anemia. Study context: The DNA of sorted CD4+ and CD8+ cells averaged roughly 3 ug. An average of roughly 10 million reads for CD4+ cells was obtained from healthy donors.

Study conclusions and caveats: Patients shared approximately 30 CD8+ CDR3 sequences with controls. Patients did not significantly differ from controls in CD8+ Simpson's diversity.

The chain combines TRBV10-3 with TRBJ2-7, with 11 bases fitting TRBD1. This TCR came from a human donor in good health. The sample was sorted CD4+, CD8+, or CD8+CD57+ T cells (not recorded which) from PBMCs. For the CDR3, the DNA is TGTGCCATGGGAGGGGGACAGGGGGGCTCCGAGCAGTACTTC. Translating gives CAMGGGQGGSEQYF.